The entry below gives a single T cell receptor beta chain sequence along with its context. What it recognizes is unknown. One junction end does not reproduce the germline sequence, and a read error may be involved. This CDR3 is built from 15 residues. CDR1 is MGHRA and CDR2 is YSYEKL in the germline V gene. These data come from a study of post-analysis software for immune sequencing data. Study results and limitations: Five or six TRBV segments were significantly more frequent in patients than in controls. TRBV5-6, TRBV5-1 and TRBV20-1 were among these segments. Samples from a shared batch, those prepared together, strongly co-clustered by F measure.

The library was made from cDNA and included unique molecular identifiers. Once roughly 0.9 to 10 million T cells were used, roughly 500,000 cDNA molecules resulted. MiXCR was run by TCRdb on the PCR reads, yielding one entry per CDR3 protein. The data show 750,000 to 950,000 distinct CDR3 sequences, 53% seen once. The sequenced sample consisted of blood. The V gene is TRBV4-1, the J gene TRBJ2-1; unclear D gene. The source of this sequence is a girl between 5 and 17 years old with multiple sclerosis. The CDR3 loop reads CASRPGPGPYNEQVF. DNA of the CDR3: TGCGCCAGCAGACCCGGACCGGGCCCCTACAATGAGCAGGTCTTC.